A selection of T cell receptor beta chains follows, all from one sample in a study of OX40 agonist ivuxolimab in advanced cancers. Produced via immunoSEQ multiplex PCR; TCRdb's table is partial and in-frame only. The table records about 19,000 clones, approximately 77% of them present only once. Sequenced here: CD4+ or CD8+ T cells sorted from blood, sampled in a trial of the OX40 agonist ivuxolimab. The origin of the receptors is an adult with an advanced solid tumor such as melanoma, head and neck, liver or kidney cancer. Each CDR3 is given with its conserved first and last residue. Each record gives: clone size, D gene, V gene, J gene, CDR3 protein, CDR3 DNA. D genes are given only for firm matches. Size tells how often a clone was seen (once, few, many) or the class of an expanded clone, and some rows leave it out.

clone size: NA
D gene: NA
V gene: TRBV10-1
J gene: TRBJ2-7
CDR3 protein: CASSPGTMNYEQYF
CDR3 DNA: TGCGCCAGCAGTCCCGGGACAATGAACTACGAGCAGTACTTC

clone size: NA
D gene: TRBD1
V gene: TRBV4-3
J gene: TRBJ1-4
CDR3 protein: CASSQDEGAGSSKLFF
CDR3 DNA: TGCGCCAGCAGCCAAGACGAGGGGGCAGGGAGCTCGAAACTGTTTTTT

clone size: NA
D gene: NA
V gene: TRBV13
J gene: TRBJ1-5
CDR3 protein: CASSFQGGSQHF
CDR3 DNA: TGTGCCAGCAGCTTTCAGGGTGGGTCCCAGCATTTT

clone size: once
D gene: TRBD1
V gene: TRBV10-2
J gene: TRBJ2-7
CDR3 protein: CASSEQGGTYEQYF
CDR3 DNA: TGCGCCAGCAGTGAACAGGGGGGAACCTACGAGCAGTACTTC

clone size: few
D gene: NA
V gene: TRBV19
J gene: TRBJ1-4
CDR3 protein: CARGDGGLPLLNEKLFF
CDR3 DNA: TGTGCCAGAGGGGATGGTGGTCTGCCACTCCTTAATGAAAAACTGTTTTTT

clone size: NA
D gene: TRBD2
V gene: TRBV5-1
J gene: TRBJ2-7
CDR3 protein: CASSLGGGAFYEQYF
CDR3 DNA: TGCGCCAGCAGCTTGGGCGGGGGGGCCTTCTACGAGCAGTACTTC

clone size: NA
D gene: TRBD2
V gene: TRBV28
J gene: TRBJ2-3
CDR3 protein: CASSPGLAGGADTQYF
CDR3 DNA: TGTGCCAGCAGTCCTGGACTAGCGGGGGGCGCAGATACGCAGTATTTT

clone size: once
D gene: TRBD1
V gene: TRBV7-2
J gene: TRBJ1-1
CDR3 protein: CASSLSRAGGANTEAFF
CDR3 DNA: TGTGCCAGCAGCTTATCACGGGCAGGGGGCGCAAACACTGAAGCTTTCTTT

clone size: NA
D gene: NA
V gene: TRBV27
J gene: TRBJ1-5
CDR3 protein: CASGLTGSNQPQHF
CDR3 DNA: TGTGCCAGCGGGCTAACAGGGAGCAATCAGCCCCAGCATTTT

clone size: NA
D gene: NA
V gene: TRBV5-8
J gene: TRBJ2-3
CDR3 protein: CASSFGQGTDTQYF
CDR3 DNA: TGTGCCAGCAGCTTCGGCCAGGGGACCGATACGCAGTATTTT

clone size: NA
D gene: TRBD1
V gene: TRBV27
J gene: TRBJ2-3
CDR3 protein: CASTDRDTDTQYF
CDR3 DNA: TGTGCCAGCACTGACAGGGACACAGATACGCAGTATTTT

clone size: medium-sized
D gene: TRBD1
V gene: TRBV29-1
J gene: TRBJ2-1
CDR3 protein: CSVEPGQGGNEQFF
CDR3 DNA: TGCAGCGTTGAGCCAGGACAGGGCGGCAATGAGCAGTTCTTC

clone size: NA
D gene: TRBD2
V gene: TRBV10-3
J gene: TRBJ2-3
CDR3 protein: CAISPGTSDTDTQYF
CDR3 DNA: TGTGCCATCAGTCCCGGGACTAGCGACACAGATACGCAGTATTTT

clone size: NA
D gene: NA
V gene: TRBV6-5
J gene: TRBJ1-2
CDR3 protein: CASRSSGHGVTF
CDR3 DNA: TGTGCCAGCAGGTCGTCAGGACACGGGGTGACCTTC

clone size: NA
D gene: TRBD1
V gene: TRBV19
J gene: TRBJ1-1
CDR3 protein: CASTAGTGITEAFF
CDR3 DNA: TGTGCCAGTACGGCTGGGACAGGGATCACTGAAGCTTTCTTT

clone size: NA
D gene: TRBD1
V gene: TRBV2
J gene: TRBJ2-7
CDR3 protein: CASTGQGGDEQYF
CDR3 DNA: TGTGCCAGCACGGGACAGGGGGGAGACGAGCAGTACTTC

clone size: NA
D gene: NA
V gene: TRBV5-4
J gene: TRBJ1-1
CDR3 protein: CASSFGNTEAFF
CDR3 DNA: TGTGCCAGCAGCTTCGGCAACACTGAAGCTTTCTTT

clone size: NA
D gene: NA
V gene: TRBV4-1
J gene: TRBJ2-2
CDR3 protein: CASSQGGGELFF
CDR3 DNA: TGCGCCAGCAGCCAGGGAGGCGGGGAGCTGTTTTTT

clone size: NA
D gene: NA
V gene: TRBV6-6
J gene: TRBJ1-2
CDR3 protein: CASSSGGGSAYGYTF
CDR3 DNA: TGTGCCAGCAGTTCCGGGGGAGGGAGCGCCTATGGCTACACCTTC

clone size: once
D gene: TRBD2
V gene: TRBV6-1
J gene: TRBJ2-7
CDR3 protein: CASSSGLAGEQYF
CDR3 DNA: TGTGCCAGCAGTTCGGGACTAGCGGGAGAGCAGTACTTC

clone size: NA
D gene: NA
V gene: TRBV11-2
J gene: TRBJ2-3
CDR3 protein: CASSAVTTSTDTQYF
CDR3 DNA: TGTGCCAGCAGCGCGGTCACTACTAGCACAGATACGCAGTATTTT

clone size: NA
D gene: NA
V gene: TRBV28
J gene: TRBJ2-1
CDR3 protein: CASSSGVWQFF
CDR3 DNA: TGTGCCAGCAGTTCAGGGGTGTGGCAGTTCTTC

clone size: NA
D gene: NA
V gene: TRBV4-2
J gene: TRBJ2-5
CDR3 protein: CASSQESGGQETQYF
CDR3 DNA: TGTGCCAGCAGCCAAGAATCTGGAGGACAAGAGACCCAGTACTTC

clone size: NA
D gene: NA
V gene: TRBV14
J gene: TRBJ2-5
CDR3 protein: CASSPGLSRETQYF
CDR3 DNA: TGTGCCAGCAGCCCCGGCCTTTCCCGGGAGACCCAGTACTTC

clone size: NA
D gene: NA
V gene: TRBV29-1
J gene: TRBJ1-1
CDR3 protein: CSAISMKNTEAFF
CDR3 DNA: TGCAGCGCCATCTCAATGAAGAACACTGAAGCTTTCTTT

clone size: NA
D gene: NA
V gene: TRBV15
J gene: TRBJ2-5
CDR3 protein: CATSREGAQYF
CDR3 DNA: TGTGCCACCAGCAGAGAGGGGGCCCAGTACTTC

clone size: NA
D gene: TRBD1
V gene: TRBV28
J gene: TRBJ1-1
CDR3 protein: CASSTLRGLTEAFF
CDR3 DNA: TGTGCCAGCAGTACCTTAAGGGGGCTCACTGAAGCTTTCTTT

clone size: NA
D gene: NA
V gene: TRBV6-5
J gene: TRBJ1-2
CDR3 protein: CASRPARIYGYTF
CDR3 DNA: TGTGCCAGCAGGCCGGCCCGGATATATGGCTACACCTTC

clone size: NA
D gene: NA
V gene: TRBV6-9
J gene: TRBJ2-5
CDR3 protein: CASSYTQETQYF
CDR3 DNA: TGTGCCAGCAGTTACACCCAAGAGACCCAGTACTTC

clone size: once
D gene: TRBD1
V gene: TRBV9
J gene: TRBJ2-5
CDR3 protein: CASSVAYRGQTQYF
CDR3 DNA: TGTGCCAGCAGCGTCGCCTATAGGGGGCAGACCCAGTACTTC

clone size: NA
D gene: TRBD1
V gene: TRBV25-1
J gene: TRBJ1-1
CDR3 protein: CASTPTTGTGTMNTEAFF
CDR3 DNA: TGTGCCAGCACCCCAACCACTGGGACAGGGACCATGAACACTGAAGCTTTCTTT